The present entry profiles one T cell receptor beta chain with its context. The antigen this receptor binds is unknown. No much larger clonotype is one base removed from it; base qualities were not supplied. The data stem from a study of T cell responses to AZD1222 COVID-19 vaccine (dated by TCRdb to the early 2020s). For the study in its entirety: A total of just over 230 trial participants underwent TCR sequencing, of whom some 200 had received two doses of AZD1222 and roughly 26 had received two doses of the MenACWY control vaccine. Trial participants were enrolled by age into subgroups of 18-55, 56-69 and 70-plus years, and roughly 150, 30 and 60 TCR-sequenced participants, respectively, were included in these subgroups. Results and caveats for the whole study, not just this receptor: Conclusions about previously exposed vaccinees were limited because only six AZD1222 recipients were SARS-CoV-2 seropositive at baseline. After two AZD1222 doses, spike-specific TCR breadth and depth were significantly higher than at day 0 and than in MenACWY recipients. Because no day 14 peak-response samples were available, repertoires were characterized only after the peak T cell response. Epitopes outside the regions mutated in the B.1.351 and B.1.1.7 variants were reportedly recognized by nearly half of the unique spike-specific TCRs. In the small 56-69-year group, the increase in depth fell short of significance, most likely because of low power. Participants were mostly white British and included more females than males, and it was suggested by the authors that clonal diversity may have been underestimated. CD4 TCRs associated with the vaccine covered the entire spike protein, and the dominant responses were in regions 160-218 and 743-854.

The CDR3 regions of human TCRbeta chains were analyzed by immunosequencing. Concerning the study's data processing: TCRs in the repertoires were compared against a reference library of SARS-CoV-2-specific TCRs that had been generated with the MIRA antigen-specificity platform. Breadth was defined as the fraction of unique TCRs that were SARS-CoV-2-associated. Depth was defined as the fraction of total T cells that were SARS-CoV-2-associated. Using the MIRA data, each spike-specific TCR was assigned both to the spike region to which the TCR was reactive and to a CD4 or CD8 class. Log10-transformed breadth and depth values were compared by one-way ANOVA with Sidak's multiple comparisons tests. As stored in TCRdb, this immuneACCESS dataset retains in-frame rearrangements with V and J assigned. A fraction of the clones does not appear; measured against another copy, unresolved V genes explain less than half of the discrepancy, and the remainder lacks a known reason. V and J calls and clone size are those listed in that table; D and trimming were worked out from the DNA. The sample records 75,000 to 95,000 clones, approximately 89% of which are singletons. The ten biggest clones cover roughly 5.3% of the sample.

The sample's time point, from its label and the paper: about 28 days (+/-7) after the second vaccine dose. AZD1222 recipients with second doses at about 4 weeks or about 12 weeks were pooled, because spike-specific TCR depth and breadth did not differ between schedules. Vaccinee samples came from UK trials COV001 and COV002, including a single-blind randomized controlled phase 2/3 trial of AZD1222 (ChAdOx1 nCoV-19) in healthy adults. For TCRbeta chain sequencing, PBMC samples were collected from trial participants at day 0 and at day 28 after the second dose. V has 3 bases trimmed and J has 2 bases trimmed; junction bases matching no gene number 6. Counted from cysteine to phenylalanine, this CDR3 has 17 amino acids. Only the CDR3 portion is preserved as DNA: 51 bases, with reading frame beginning at the first base. In the germline V gene, CDR1 corresponds to MNHNS and CDR2 to SASEGT.

The input for sequencing was peripheral blood, taken 28 days after the second AZD1222 dose. Recombination connected TRBV6-1 to TRBJ1-5, with 11 bases in between that match TRBD1. The sequence came from an adult who received the AZD1222 COVID-19 vaccine. In nucleotides, the sequence is TGTGCCAGCAGTGACGCGGGGACAGGGGGTGGCAATCAGCCCCAGCATTTT. The translation is CASSDAGTGGGNQPQHF.